Sequencing of this TCR delta chain was carried out in a study of Vδ1+ human thymocytes. Study findings and constraints: In the thymus, TRG and TRD repertoires looked highly polyclonal with Gaussian CDR3 lengths. Many TRG clonotypes were shared between donors; TRD repertoires were essentially private.

A note on this clone: Its antigen remains unknown.

Germline CDR1 and CDR2: TSWWSYY and QGS. The CDR3 totals 19 residues. The junction had 15 bases not matched to a gene; V was cut back by 4 bases and J by 2 bases. RNA was extracted from the cells and then reverse transcribed. Multiplex PCR used pooled V-gene forward primers and a constant-region reverse primer to amplify CDR3s. TCRdb redid clone calling on the multiplex PCR reads using CATT. Found here are 54,000 or so delta-chain clones, 15% to 20% of them singletons; the top ten hold under 0.6%. Sample: Vdelta1+ gamma-delta thymocytes from the thymus. Noted subset: FACS-sorted CD3+ TCRalphabeta- TCRVdelta1+ TCRVdelta2- thymocytes. This TCR was recovered from a boy younger than two who had congenital heart surgery. The chain combines TRDV1 with TRDJ1; 11 bases are shared with TRDD3. DNA for the CDR3: TGTGCTCTTGGGGTCGACAGATACGTTCTGGGGGATACAACCGATAAACTCATCTTT. It specifies CALGVDRYVLGDTTDKLIF.